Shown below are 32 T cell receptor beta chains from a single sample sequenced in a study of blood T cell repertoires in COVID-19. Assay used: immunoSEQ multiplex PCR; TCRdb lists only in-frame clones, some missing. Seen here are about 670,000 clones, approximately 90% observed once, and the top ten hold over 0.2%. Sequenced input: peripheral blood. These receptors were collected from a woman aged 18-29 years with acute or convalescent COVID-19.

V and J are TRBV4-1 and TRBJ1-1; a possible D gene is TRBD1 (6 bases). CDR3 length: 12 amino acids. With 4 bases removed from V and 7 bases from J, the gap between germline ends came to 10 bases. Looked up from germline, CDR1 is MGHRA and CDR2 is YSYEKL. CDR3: CASSRTVGEAFF. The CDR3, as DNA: TGCGCCAGCAGCCGGACAGTGGGTGAAGCTTTCTTT.

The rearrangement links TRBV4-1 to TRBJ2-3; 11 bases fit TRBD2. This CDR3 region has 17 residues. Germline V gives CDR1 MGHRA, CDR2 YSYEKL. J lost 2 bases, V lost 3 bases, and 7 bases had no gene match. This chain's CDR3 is CASSQELAGAVTDTQYF. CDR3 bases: TGCGCCAGCAGCCAGGAACTAGCGGGGGCCGTCACAGATACGCAGTATTTT.

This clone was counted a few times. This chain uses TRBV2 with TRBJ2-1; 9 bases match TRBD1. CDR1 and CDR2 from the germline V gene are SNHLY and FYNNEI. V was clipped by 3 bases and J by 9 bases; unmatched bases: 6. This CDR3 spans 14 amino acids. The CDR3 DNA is TGTGCCAGCAGTGAGGGACAGGGCCGAGGTGAGCAGTTCTTC. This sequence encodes CASSEGQGRGEQFF.

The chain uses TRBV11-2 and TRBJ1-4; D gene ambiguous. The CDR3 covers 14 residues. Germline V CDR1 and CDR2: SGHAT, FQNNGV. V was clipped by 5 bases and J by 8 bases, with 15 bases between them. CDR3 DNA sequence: TGTGCCAGCAGCCCCCCGATCTCCGGGGAAAAACTGTTTTTT. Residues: CASSPPISGEKLFF.

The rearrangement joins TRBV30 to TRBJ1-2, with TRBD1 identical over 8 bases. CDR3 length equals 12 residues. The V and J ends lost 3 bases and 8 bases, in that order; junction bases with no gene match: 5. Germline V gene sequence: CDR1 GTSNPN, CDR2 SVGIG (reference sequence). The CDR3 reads CAWSLTGGGYTF. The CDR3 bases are TGTGCCTGGAGCTTAACAGGGGGAGGCTACACCTTC.

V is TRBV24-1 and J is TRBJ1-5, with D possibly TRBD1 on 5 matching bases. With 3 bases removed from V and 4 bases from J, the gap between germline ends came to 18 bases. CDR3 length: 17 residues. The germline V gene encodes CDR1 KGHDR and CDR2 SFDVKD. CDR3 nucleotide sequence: TGTGCCACCAGTGATAGGCGTTCGGGGGTCAAAAATCAGCCCCAGCATTTT. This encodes CATSDRRSGVKNQPQHF.

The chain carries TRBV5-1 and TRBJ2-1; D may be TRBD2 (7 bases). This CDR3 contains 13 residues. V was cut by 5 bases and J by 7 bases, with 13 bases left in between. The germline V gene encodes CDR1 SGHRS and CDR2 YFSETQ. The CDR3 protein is CASRKGGRNEQFF. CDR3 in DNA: TGCGCCAGCAGGAAGGGGGGGCGAAATGAGCAGTTCTTC.

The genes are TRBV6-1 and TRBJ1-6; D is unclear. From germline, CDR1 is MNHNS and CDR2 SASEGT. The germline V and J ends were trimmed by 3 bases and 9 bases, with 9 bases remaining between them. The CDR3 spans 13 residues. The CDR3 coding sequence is TGTGCCAGCAGTGATGAGCGAGGTTCACCCCTCCACTTT. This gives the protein CASSDERGSPLHF.

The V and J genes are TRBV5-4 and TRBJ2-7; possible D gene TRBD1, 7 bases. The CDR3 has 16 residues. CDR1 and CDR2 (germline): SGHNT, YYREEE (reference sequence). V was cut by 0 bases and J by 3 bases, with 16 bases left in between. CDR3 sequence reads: CASSLGGDSKYYEQYF. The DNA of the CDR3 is TGTGCCAGCAGCTTGGGGGGGGACAGTAAGTACTACGAGCAGTACTTC.

CDR3 in amino acids: CASSPGTYGYTF. The CDR3, as DNA: TGTGCCAGCTCCCCAGGGACTTATGGCTACACCTTC. The chain joins TRBV18 to TRBJ1-2, with a possible D match to TRBD1 (5 bases). There are 12 residues in the CDR3. Germline CDR1 KGHSH, CDR2 LQKENI. V was pared by 6 bases and J by 5 bases, with 10 bases between.

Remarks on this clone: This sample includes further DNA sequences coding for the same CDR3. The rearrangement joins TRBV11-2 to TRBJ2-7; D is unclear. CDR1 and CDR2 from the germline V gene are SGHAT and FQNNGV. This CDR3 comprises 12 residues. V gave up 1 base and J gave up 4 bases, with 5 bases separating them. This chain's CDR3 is CASSLAAYEQYF. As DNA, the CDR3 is TGTGCCAGCAGCTTAGCTGCGTACGAGCAGTACTTC.

The CDR3 spells CASRKRFLGSSYEQYF. DNA of the CDR3: TGCGCCAGCAGGAAACGGTTTTTGGGCAGCTCCTACGAGCAGTACTTC. The chain carries TRBV5-1 and TRBJ2-7, with D unclear. In germline, CDR1 is SGHRS, CDR2 YFSETQ. Trimming shortened V by 5 bases and J by 0 bases, and 18 bases separated the two germline ends. CDR3 length equals 16 residues. The entire variable domain, with the rest obtained from reference TRBV5-1 and TRBJ2-7, is as follows: KAGVTQTPRYLIKTRGQQVTLSCSPISGHRSVSWYQQTPGQGLQFLFEYFSETQRNKGNFPGRFSGRQFSNSRSEMNVSTLELGDSALYLCASRKRFLGSSYEQYFGPGTRLTVT.

The CDR3 DNA reads as TGTGCCAGCAGTCGTTTCCAGGGGGTTGAGGGAGCTGAAGCTTTCTTT. Protein product: CASSRFQGVEGAEAFF. The chain recombines TRBV6-2 or TRBV6-3 with TRBJ1-1; TRBD1 aligns across 7 bases. J gave up 6 bases and V 5 bases, and 15 bases lay outside the gene matches. The CDR3 sequence is 16 residues long. Germline CDR1 reads MNHEY; CDR2 reads SVGEGT.

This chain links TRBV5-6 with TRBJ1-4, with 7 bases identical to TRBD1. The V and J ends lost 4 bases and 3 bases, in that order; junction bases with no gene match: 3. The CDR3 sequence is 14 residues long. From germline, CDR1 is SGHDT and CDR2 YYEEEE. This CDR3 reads CASSAGTANEKLFF. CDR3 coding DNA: TGTGCCAGCAGCGCGGGGACAGCTAATGAAAAACTGTTTTTT.

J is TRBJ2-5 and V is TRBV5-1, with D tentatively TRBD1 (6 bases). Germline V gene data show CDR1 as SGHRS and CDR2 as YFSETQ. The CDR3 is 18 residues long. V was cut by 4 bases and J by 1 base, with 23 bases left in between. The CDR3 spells CASSPPGLQGPSQETQYF. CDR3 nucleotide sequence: TGCGCCAGCAGCCCCCCAGGGTTACAGGGCCCGTCCCAAGAGACCCAGTACTTC.

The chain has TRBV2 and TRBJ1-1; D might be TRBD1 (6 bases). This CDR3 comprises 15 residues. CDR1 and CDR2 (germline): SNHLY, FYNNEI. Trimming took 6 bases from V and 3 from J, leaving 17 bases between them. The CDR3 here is CASRPGGRVDTEAFF. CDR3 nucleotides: TGTGCCAGCAGGCCGGGGGGGCGTGTCGACACTGAAGCTTTCTTT.

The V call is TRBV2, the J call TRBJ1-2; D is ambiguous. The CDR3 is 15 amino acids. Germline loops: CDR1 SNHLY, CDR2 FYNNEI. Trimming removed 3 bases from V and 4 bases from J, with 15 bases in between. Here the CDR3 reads CASSEGEGFFYGYTF. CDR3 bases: TGTGCCAGCAGTGAGGGTGAGGGATTCTTCTATGGCTACACCTTC.

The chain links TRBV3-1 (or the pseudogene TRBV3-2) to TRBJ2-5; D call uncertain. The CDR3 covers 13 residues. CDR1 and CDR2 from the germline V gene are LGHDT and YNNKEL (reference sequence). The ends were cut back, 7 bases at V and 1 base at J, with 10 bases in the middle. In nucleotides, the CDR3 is TGTGCCAGCACCCCACCGGGCCAAGAGACCCAGTACTTC. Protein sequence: CASTPPGQETQYF.

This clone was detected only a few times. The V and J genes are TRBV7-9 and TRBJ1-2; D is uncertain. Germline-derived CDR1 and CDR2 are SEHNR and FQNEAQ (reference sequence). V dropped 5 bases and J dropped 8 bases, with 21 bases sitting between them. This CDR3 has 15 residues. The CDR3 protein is CASSQDVVGPPGYTF. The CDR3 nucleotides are TGTGCCAGCAGCCAAGATGTCGTTGGCCCACCGGGCTACACCTTC.

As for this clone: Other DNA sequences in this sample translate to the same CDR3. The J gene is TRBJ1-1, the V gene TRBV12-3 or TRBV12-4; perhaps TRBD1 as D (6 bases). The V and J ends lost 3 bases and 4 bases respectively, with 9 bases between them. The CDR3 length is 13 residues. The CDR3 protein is CASSLGGGTEAFF. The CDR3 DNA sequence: TGTGCCAGCAGTTTGGGAGGGGGCACTGAAGCTTTCTTT.

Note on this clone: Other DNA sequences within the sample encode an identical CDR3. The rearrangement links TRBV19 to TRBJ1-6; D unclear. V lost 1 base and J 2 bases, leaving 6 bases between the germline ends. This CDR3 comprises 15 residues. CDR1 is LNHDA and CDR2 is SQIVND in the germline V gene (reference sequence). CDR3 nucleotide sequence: TGTGCCAGTAGTATAGGTACGGCCTATAATTCACCCCTCCACTTT. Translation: CASSIGTAYNSPLHF.

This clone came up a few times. The CDR3 nucleotides read TGCGCCAGCAGCCAAGGCCTAATTGCCGGGTATGGCTACACCTTC. Protein product: CASSQGLIAGYGYTF. The rearrangement links TRBV4-3 to TRBJ1-2; no clear D gene. V lost 1 base to trimming and J lost 5 bases, with 14 bases between them. This CDR3 region has 15 residues. Germline V gives CDR1 LGHNA, CDR2 YSLEER.

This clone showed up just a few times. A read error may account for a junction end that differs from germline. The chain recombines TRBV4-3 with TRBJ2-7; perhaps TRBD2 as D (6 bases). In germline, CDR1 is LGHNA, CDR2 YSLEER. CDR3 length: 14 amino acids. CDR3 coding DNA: TGCGCCAGCAGCCAAGTTGTGGCAGGAGGGTTTCGGACGTTC. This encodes CASSQVVAGGFRTF.

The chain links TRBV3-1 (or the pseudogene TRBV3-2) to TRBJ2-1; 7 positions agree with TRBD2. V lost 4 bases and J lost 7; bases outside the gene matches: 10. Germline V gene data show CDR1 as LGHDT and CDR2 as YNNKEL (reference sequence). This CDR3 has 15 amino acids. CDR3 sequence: CASSPEGLAENEQFF. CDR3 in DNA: TGTGCCAGCAGCCCAGAGGGGCTAGCGGAGAATGAGCAGTTCTTC.

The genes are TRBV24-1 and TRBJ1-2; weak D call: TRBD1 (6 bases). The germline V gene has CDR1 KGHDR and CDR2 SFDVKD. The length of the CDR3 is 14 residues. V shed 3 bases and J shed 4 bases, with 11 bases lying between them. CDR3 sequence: CATSDGGKVYGYTF. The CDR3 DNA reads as TGTGCCACCAGTGATGGGGGCAAGGTCTATGGCTACACCTTC.

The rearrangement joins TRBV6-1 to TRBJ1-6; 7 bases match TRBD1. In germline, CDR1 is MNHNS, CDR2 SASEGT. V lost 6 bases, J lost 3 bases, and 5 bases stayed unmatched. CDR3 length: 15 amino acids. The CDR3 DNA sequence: TGTGCCAGCAGCGAGACAGGGAACTATAATTCACCCCTCCACTTT. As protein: CASSETGNYNSPLHF.

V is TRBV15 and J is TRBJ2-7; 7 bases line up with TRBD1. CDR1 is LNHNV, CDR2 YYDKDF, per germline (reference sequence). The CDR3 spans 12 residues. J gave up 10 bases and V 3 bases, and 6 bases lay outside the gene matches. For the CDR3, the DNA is TGTGCCACCAGCAGTCAGACAGGGCCCCAGTACTTC. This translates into CATSSQTGPQYF. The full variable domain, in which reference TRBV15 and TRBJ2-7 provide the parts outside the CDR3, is DAMVIQNPRYQVTQFGKPVTLSCSQTLNHNVMYWYQQKSSQAPKLLFHYYDKDFNNEADTPDNFQSRRPNTSFCFLDIRSPGLGDTAMYLCATSSQTGPQYFGPGTRLTVT.

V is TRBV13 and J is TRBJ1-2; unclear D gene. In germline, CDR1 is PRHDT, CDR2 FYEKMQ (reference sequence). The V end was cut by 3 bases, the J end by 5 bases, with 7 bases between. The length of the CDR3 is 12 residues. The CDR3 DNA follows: TGTGCCAGCAGCTTTGAGAGGTATGGCTACACCTTC. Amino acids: CASSFERYGYTF.

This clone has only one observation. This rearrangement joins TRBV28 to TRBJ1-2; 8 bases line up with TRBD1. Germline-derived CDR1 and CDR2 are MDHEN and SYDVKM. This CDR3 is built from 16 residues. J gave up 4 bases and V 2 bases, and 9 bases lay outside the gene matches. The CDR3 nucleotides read TGTGCCAGCAGTTTACCCGGACAGGGAGGGTCCTATGGCTACACCTTC. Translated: CASSLPGQGGSYGYTF.

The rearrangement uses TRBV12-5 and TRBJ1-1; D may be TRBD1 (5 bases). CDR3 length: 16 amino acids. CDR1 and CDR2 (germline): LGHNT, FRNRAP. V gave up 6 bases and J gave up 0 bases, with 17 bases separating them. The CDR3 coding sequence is TGTGCTAGTGGCCCGCGACGACTGACAGTGAACACTGAAGCTTTCTTT. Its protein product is CASGPRRLTVNTEAFF.

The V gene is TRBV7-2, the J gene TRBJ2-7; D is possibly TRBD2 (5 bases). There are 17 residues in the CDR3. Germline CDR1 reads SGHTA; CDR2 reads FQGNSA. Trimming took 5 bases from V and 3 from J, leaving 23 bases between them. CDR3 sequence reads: CASSPYPLGSGNYEQYF. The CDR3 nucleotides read TGTGCCAGCAGCCCATATCCCCTGGGGTCGGGAAACTACGAGCAGTACTTC.

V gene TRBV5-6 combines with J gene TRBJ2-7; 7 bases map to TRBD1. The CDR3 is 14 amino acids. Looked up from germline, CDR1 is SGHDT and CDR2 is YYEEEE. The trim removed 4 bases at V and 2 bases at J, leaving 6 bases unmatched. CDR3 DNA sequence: TGTGCCAGCAGCCGTCAGGGGGTGCCCTACGAGCAGTACTTC. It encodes CASSRQGVPYEQYF.